The 23 T cell receptor beta chains listed next were all sequenced from one sample in a study of CD8 T cells in ankylosing spondylitis. TCRdb analysed the 5' RACE reads with MiXCR anew, one entry per CDR3 protein. The profile shows about 160,000 distinct CDR3 sequences, 9.8% of them singletons. Sequenced material: blood, either unsorted or a sorted T cell fraction (not recorded which). Receptors originate from a female donor with ankylosing spondylitis or in good health (not recorded which).

A few counts support this clonotype. V is TRBV9 and J is TRBJ1-6; tentative D call: TRBD1 (6 bases). V lost 3 bases, J lost 0 bases, and 13 bases lay in between. There are 17 residues in the CDR3. Germline CDR1 reads SGDLS; CDR2 reads YYNGEE. CDR3 sequence: CASSGGQLGSYNSPLHF. The CDR3 nucleotides read TGTGCCAGCAGCGGTGGACAGTTGGGCTCCTATAATTCACCCCTCCACTTT. The variable domain in full, with the rest retrieved from reference TRBV9 and TRBJ1-6, is DSGVTQTPKHLITATGQRVTLRCSPRSGDLSVYWYQQSLDQGLQFLIQYYNGEERAKGNILERFSAQQFPDLHSELNLSSLELGDSALYFCASSGGQLGSYNSPLHFGNGTRLTVT.

There are a few counts of this clonotype. This chain connects TRBV29-1 to TRBJ1-1; 7 positions agree with TRBD1. The V gene end was trimmed by 1 base and the J gene end by 5 bases; junction bases not matched to a gene: 4. Germline CDR1 and CDR2: SQVTM and ANQGSEA. The CDR3 spans 13 residues. DNA of the CDR3: TGCAGCGTTGAAGGGCAGGGGGGAACTGAAGCTTTCTTT. It is translated as CSVEGQGGTEAFF.

V usage is TRBV20-1 and J usage is TRBJ2-7; D may correspond to TRBD1 or TRBD2 (5 bases each). Germline V gene sequence: CDR1 DFQATT, CDR2 SNEGSKA (reference sequence). The V end lost 5 bases, the J end lost 0 bases, and 11 bases lay between the germline ends. The CDR3 extends over 13 amino acids. The DNA for the CDR3 is TGCAGTGCTTCATCCGGGACCTCCTACGAGCAGTACTTC. It is translated as CSASSGTSYEQYF.

This clonotype has a handful of counts. J is TRBJ2-5 and V is TRBV4-2; D is unresolved. CDR3 length: 13 residues. Trimming pared 2 bases from V and 2 bases from J, leaving 6 bases between. Germline V gene lookup returns CDR1 LGHNA and CDR2 YNFKEQ. The CDR3 protein is CASSQTLQETQYF. The CDR3 DNA reads as TGTGCCAGCAGCCAAACCCTTCAAGAGACCCAGTACTTC.

The chain carries TRBV5-1 and TRBJ2-1, with D perhaps being TRBD1 or TRBD2 (5 bases each). Trimming stripped 4 bases from V and 9 bases from J, with 23 bases between. Germline V gives CDR1 SGHRS, CDR2 YFSETQ. CDR3 length equals 16 residues. The CDR3 is CASSPLRGRRSSEQFF. The CDR3 DNA sequence: TGCGCCAGCAGCCCCCTGAGGGGACGGAGATCTAGTGAGCAGTTCTTC.

This clonotype occurred many times. This rearrangement joins TRBV20-1 to TRBJ2-1; 7 bases are a match to TRBD2. With 0 bases clipped from V and 3 bases from J, the junction kept 2 bases outside the gene matches. CDR1 and CDR2 (germline): DFQATT, SNEGSKA (reference sequence). This CDR3 is 14 amino acids long. The CDR3 loop is CSARDASGYNEQFF. The CDR3 coding sequence is TGCAGTGCTAGAGATGCTAGCGGCTACAATGAGCAGTTCTTC.

With regard to this clonotype: This may be a read error: a much more frequent sequence differs by one nucleotide. V and J are TRBV12-3 or TRBV12-4 and TRBJ2-1; D may be TRBD1 (8 bases). The CDR3 covers 19 residues. The CDR3 region has the DNA TGTTCCAGCAGACCCGCGGGGGCCCCGACAGGGGTCACCTACAATGAGCAGTTCTTC. It codes for CSSRPAGAPTGVTYNEQFF.

In its sample, this clonotype was seen a few times. The V gene is TRBV6-2 or TRBV6-3, the J gene TRBJ2-5; 9 bases agree with TRBD2. The J segment lost 5 bases and the V segment lost 8 bases, leaving 6 bases of the junction unmatched. The CDR3 length is 13 residues. Germline V lookup: CDR1 MNHEY, CDR2 SVGEGT. CDR3 nucleotide sequence: TGTGCCAGCGAGCGGGGGGAAGAGGAGACCCAGTACTTC. It yields the protein CASERGEEETQYF.

This clonotype showed up just a few times. The chain couples TRBV4-1 to TRBJ1-5; D gene unclear. CDR1 and CDR2 (germline): MGHRA, YSYEKL. The CDR3 is 14 amino acids. V lost 4 bases, J lost 2 bases, and 9 bases lay in between. Here the CDR3 reads CASSPVGRNQPQHF. In nucleotides, the CDR3 is TGCGCCAGCAGCCCAGTAGGCCGCAATCAGCCCCAGCATTTT.

This clonotype was observed a handful of times. CDR3 sequence reads: CASSYDSNAKNNEQFF. The DNA of the CDR3 is TGTGCCAGCAGCTATGACAGCAACGCAAAGAACAATGAGCAGTTCTTC. This chain connects TRBV7-3 to TRBJ2-1, with a weak D call TRBD1 (5 bases). The germline V and J ends were trimmed by 4 bases and 5 bases, with 18 bases remaining between them. This CDR3 spans 16 amino acids. Germline loops: CDR1 SGHTA, CDR2 FQGTGA.

This clonotype was observed a single time. The rearrangement links TRBV5-5 to TRBJ2-5; D unresolved. Germline lookup yields CDR1 SGHKS and CDR2 YYEKEE (reference sequence). The CDR3 has 13 amino acids. V shed 9 bases and J shed 5 bases, with 17 bases lying between them. The CDR3 spells CAMSFGPSETQYF. The DNA for the CDR3 is TGTGCCATGAGCTTCGGGCCTTCTGAGACCCAGTACTTC.

Here the CDR3 reads CASSHLDSLYNEQFF. The CDR3 coding sequence is TGTGCCAGCAGCCATTTGGACTCCCTTTACAATGAGCAGTTCTTC. V is TRBV4-2 and J is TRBJ2-1; D may be TRBD2 (5 bases). With 3 bases removed from V and 4 bases from J, the gap between germline ends came to 13 bases. The CDR3 is made up of 15 amino acids. Germline CDR1 is LGHNA and CDR2 is YNFKEQ.

The chain carries TRBV7-9 and TRBJ2-5, with TRBD2 identical over 10 bases. The V gene end was trimmed by 5 bases and the J gene end by 0 bases; junction bases not matched to a gene: 3. Germline loops: CDR1 SEHNR, CDR2 FQNEAQ (reference sequence). The CDR3 spans 15 residues. The CDR3 nucleotides are TGTGCCAGCAGCACGACTAGCGGGTACCAAGAGACCCAGTACTTC. It codes for CASSTTSGYQETQYF.

In this sample, this clonotype turned up a few times. V and J are TRBV4-1 and TRBJ2-7; 10 bases are shared with TRBD2. The V gene end was trimmed by 2 bases and the J gene end by 5 bases; junction bases not matched to a gene: 9. The CDR3 consists of 16 residues. Germline V gene sequence: CDR1 MGHRA, CDR2 YSYEKL. As DNA, the CDR3 is TGCGCCAGCAGCCAACTGGGACTAGCGCGAGGGGACGAGCAGTACTTC. Its translation: CASSQLGLARGDEQYF.

This clonotype was observed many times. The chain uses TRBV29-1 and TRBJ2-3; D remains unclear. V gave up 1 base and J gave up 13 bases, with 21 bases separating them. The CDR3 is 14 residues long. Germline V lookup: CDR1 SQVTM, CDR2 ANQGSEA. CDR3: CSVEGSRAGELEYF. The CDR3 bases are TGCAGCGTTGAAGGTTCCCGGGCAGGAGAACTCGAGTATTTT.

This clonotype is medium-sized. The chain carries TRBV9 and TRBJ2-7, with D perhaps matching TRBD2 (6 bases). Trimming took off 3 bases at V and 7 bases at J, with 20 bases between the two ends. Germline loops: CDR1 SGDLS, CDR2 YYNGEE. The CDR3 is 15 residues long. The CDR3 protein is CASSASSKRAGEQYF. The CDR3 bases are TGTGCCAGCAGCGCCTCAAGTAAGCGGGCGGGTGAGCAGTACTTC.

This clonotype showed up many times. The chain is built from TRBV29-1 and TRBJ1-1; D gene ambiguous. V lost 4 bases and J 1 base, leaving 19 bases between the germline ends. CDR1 and CDR2 from the germline V gene are SQVTM and ANQGSEA. The CDR3 spans 16 residues. The CDR3 nucleotides are TGCAGCGTTGTTCCGTTCTATGGAGAGACGAACACTGAAGCTTTCTTT. Protein sequence: CSVVPFYGETNTEAFF.

This clonotype was counted a few times. The chain uses TRBV7-9 and TRBJ2-7; the match to TRBD1 covers 10 bases. The V gene end was trimmed by 5 bases and the J gene end by 5 bases; junction bases not matched to a gene: 6. The CDR3 length is 14 residues. Germline V gene data show CDR1 as SEHNR and CDR2 as FQNEAQ (reference sequence). In DNA, the CDR3 is TGTGCCAGCAGCCATACGACAGGGGGCGACGAGCAGTACTTC. Amino acids: CASSHTTGGDEQYF. Based on the CDR3 plus reference TRBV7-9 and TRBJ2-7, the full variable domain is DTGVSQNPRHKITKRGQNVTFRCDPISEHNRLYWYRQTLGQGPEFLTYFQNEAQLEKSRLLSDRFSAERPKGSFSTLEIQRTEQGDSAMYLCASSHTTGGDEQYFGPGTRLTVT.

This clonotype was counted ten times or more. The chain carries TRBV4-3 and TRBJ2-7; no reliable D call. The CDR3 has 13 residues. Per the germline V gene, CDR1 is LGHNA and CDR2 is YSLEER. With 1 base removed from V and 6 bases from J, the gap between germline ends came to 10 bases. For the CDR3, the DNA is TGCGCCAGCAGCCAAGGAACGGGTTTCGAGCAGTACTTC. Translated: CASSQGTGFEQYF.

This clonotype has a count of ten or more. V gene TRBV4-2 combines with J gene TRBJ1-2; D not certain. Germline lookup yields CDR1 LGHNA and CDR2 YNFKEQ. Trimming stripped 3 bases from V and 0 bases from J, with 14 bases between. There are 16 residues in the CDR3. CDR3 nucleotides: TGTGCCAGCAGCCACCTCGCCGGACTGTCTAACTATGGCTACACCTTC. Its translation is CASSHLAGLSNYGYTF.

This clonotype was counted only a few times. V and J are TRBV20-1 and TRBJ1-1; D is unclear. The CDR3 totals 12 residues. V lost 1 base and J lost 7, with 10 bases in between. CDR1 is DFQATT, CDR2 SNEGSKA, per germline (reference sequence). The CDR3 is CSARAWGFEAFF. The DNA of the CDR3 is TGCAGTGCTAGAGCGTGGGGATTTGAAGCTTTCTTT.

This clonotype has ten or more counts. V and J are TRBV29-1 and TRBJ2-7; the D is unclear. The CDR3 sequence is 12 residues long. Trimming took 6 bases from V and 0 from J, leaving 9 bases between them. Germline V gives CDR1 SQVTM, CDR2 ANQGSEA. The CDR3 DNA follows: TGCAGCGTCATCAGTAGCTCCTACGAGCAGTACTTC. Translated, it gives CSVISSSYEQYF.

The gene calls are TRBV27 and TRBJ2-1, with D tentatively TRBD2 (5 bases). This CDR3 contains 13 residues. With 8 bases removed from V and 3 bases from J, the gap between germline ends came to 11 bases. Germline CDR1 reads MNHEY; CDR2 reads SMNVEV (reference sequence). CDR3: CASALRGYNEQFF. CDR3 bases: TGTGCCAGCGCCTTACGGGGCTACAATGAGCAGTTCTTC.